This record looks at one TCR beta chain sequence and its context. This specimen comes from a study of shared clonotypes between healthy human individuals. The method was immunoSEQ multiplex PCR; TCRdb's version includes in-frame clones alone and lacks a portion of them. The data show about 1 million clones, about three quarters seen once. There are 13 residues in the CDR3. Per germline, CDR1 MDHEN and CDR2 SYDVKM. Unmatched junction bases numbered 6, after V lost 4 bases and J lost 10 bases. Healthy adults negative for HIV, lacking recent acute infections or vaccinations, served as donors. The receptor was derived from a young man in good health. The J gene is TRBJ1-1, the V gene TRBV28; TRBD1 agrees at 10 bases. The material sequenced was memory CD4+ T cells sorted from blood. Subset noted: CD45RA-negative fraction. DNA of the CDR3: TGTGCCAGCAGTTACTTCGGACAGGGGGGAGCTTTCTTT. Its protein product is CASSYFGQGGAFF.